This entry concerns a single T cell receptor (beta chain). No cognate antigen has been identified for it. No much larger clone exists at a distance of one base, and base qualities are not known. The record originates from a study of blood T cell repertoires in COVID-19 (dated by TCRdb to 2018 to 2021). Some background on the complete study: Samples covering the acute and convalescent phases of COVID-19 were provided by collaborators in the United States, Italy and Spain. The material from the prospective study consisted of cDNA or gDNA derived from T cells, B-cell-depleted T cells, or PBMCs. The dataset comprised deeply sampled blood TCRbeta repertoires from subjects exposed to, actively infected with, or recovered from COVID-19. The repertoires were released in a freely available public database meant as a resource for research on the immune response to SARS-CoV-2. The samples were drawn from the first 160 participants of the ongoing ImmuneRACE study and from more than 1,000 subjects provided by 6 global collaborators. Nearly every sample came with metadata listing a de-identified subject ID, COVID-19 status, age in years and sex. Where HLA class I and class II types were available, the types were taken from metadata supplied by the sample provider, not from assay-based typing.

Collaborating institutions collected whole blood in K2EDTA tubes following their own protocols. For TCRbeta analysis, collaborator samples were shipped as frozen whole blood, as isolated PBMCs, or as DNA extracted from either sample type. V and J are truncated by 3 bases and 1 base respectively, leaving an intervening sequence of 11 bases. CDR1 and CDR2, per the germline V gene (reference sequence), are LNHDA and SQIVND. From the cysteine up to the phenylalanine, the CDR3 has a length of 15 residues. Just CDR3 DNA is preserved here, 45 bases in frame from base 1. TCRbeta CDR3 regions were amplified from genomic DNA by means of the immunoSEQ Assay, a bias-controlled multiplex PCR. Per the source publication's procedure: The number of nucleated cells in each sample was estimated by amplification of reference gene primers within the assay. To quantify the absolute abundance of each unique TCRbeta CDR3 rearrangement, sequence reads were collapsed and filtered. For each sample, productive Simpson clonality was calculated by taking the square root of Simpson's diversity index across productive rearrangements. TCRdb holds this immuneACCESS table with in-frame rearrangements only. Some clones are missing; in checked studies, unresolved V genes explain under half, and the rest has no known cause. V, J and clone size derive from that table, while D and trimming were established from the DNA sequence. Counted in this sample were 55,000 to 60,000 clones; 70% to 90% of them appeared once. Roughly 4.3% of the sample is held by the ten biggest clonotypes.

Broad study findings and their caveats: Clinical and demographic metadata were provided uncurated, with the amount varying by source and participant.

The sequenced material came from peripheral blood. The chain is assembled from TRBV19 and TRBJ2-3, with no confident D gene call. The TCR was taken from a man aged 40-49 years with active COVID-19. The DNA sequence reads TGTGCCAGTAGTATCCTGGGCAGACGCACAGATACGCAGTATTTT. The resulting protein is CASSILGRRTDTQYF.